One and the same sample provided the 16 T cell receptor beta chains below, sequenced in a study of blood T cell repertoires in COVID-19. The repertoire was sequenced with immunoSEQ multiplex PCR; TCRdb's copy has only in-frame clones and lacks some. The sample records approximately 440,000 clones, less than 95% being singletons. Material: PBMCs or T cells enriched from blood (not recorded which). These receptors all stem from a man in his late teens or twenties who had recovered from COVID-19.

The sample holds a few counts of this clone. V gene TRBV10-3 combines with J gene TRBJ2-3, with a tentative D call TRBD1 (5 bases). V dropped 6 bases and J dropped 8 bases, with 15 bases sitting between them. From germline, CDR1 is ENHRY and CDR2 SYGVKD. This CDR3 comprises 13 residues. The CDR3 coding sequence is TGTGCCATCAGGTCAGGGAATTTGAGTACGCAGTATTTT. Its protein is CAIRSGNLSTQYF.

CDR3 loop: CASTSLSGVGYTF. For the CDR3, the DNA is TGTGCCAGCACCTCGTTGTCCGGGGTTGGCTACACCTTC. The chain employs TRBV28 and TRBJ1-2; no definite D call. The CDR3 is 13 amino acids. CDR1 is MDHEN and CDR2 is SYDVKM in the germline V gene. Trimming took off 7 bases at V and 7 bases at J, with 16 bases between the two ends.

The V call is TRBV5-5, the J call TRBJ1-5; 7 positions match TRBD1. This CDR3 is built from 13 residues. Germline values: CDR1 SGHKS, CDR2 YYEKEE (reference sequence). The junction had 2 bases not matched to a gene; V was cut back by 4 bases and J by 4 bases. The CDR3 DNA is TGTGCCAGCAGCCCAGGGGGGAATCAGCCCCAGCATTTT. Its protein product is CASSPGGNQPQHF.

The table lists this clone with a few counts. The chain has TRBV5-1 and TRBJ1-1; D unclear. Germline V gene sequence: CDR1 SGHRS, CDR2 YFSETQ. Trimming shortened V by 2 bases and J by 5 bases, and 10 bases separated the two germline ends. This CDR3 is built from 13 residues. CDR3 amino acids: CASSLTGLTEAFF. The CDR3, as DNA: TGCGCCAGCAGCTTAACGGGGTTAACTGAAGCTTTCTTT.

A few counts support this clone. The chain has TRBV3-1 (or the pseudogene TRBV3-2) and TRBJ1-1; D is unresolved. The CDR3 sequence is 14 residues long. In germline, CDR1 is LGHDT, CDR2 YNNKEL (reference sequence). Trimming removed 4 bases from V and 1 base from J, with 10 bases in between. CDR3 loop: CASSPAVQNTEAFF. CDR3 in DNA: TGTGCCAGCAGCCCTGCCGTACAGAACACTGAAGCTTTCTTT.

This clone was detected once. This sequence joins TRBV5-1 and TRBJ1-1, with 8 bases aligning to TRBD1. The V segment lost 5 bases and the J segment 4 bases; nucleotides outside the gene matches: 4. Looked up from germline, CDR1 is SGHRS and CDR2 is YFSETQ. CDR3 length: 13 amino acids. In DNA, the CDR3 is TGCGCCAGCAGTCGACAGGGGCTCACTGAAGCTTTCTTT. Translation: CASSRQGLTEAFF.

V usage is TRBV6-5 and J usage is TRBJ2-7, with 8 bases lining up with TRBD2. Trimming took 5 bases from V and 3 from J; bases not matched to a gene: 3. Germline loops: CDR1 MNHEY, CDR2 SVGAGI. The CDR3 is 13 residues long. CDR3 sequence (DNA): TGTGCCAGCAGTCCCCGGGGGGGCTACGAGCAGTACTTC. Amino acids: CASSPRGGYEQYF.

Here the CDR3 DNA reads TGTGCCAGCAGTTCGGGACAGGGTGGAGTAAGTTGGAATTCACCCCTCCACTTT. It encodes CASSSGQGGVSWNSPLHF. This chain joins TRBV28 and TRBJ1-6, with TRBD1 matching 9 bases. Looked up from germline, CDR1 is MDHEN and CDR2 is SYDVKM. The CDR3 is 18 residues long. V lost 4 bases, J lost 7 bases, and 14 bases stayed unmatched.

CDR3 region: CASSWGRYQPQHF. DNA for the CDR3: TGTGCCAGCAGTTGGGGGCGTTATCAGCCCCAGCATTTT. The chain uses TRBV28 and TRBJ1-5; possibly TRBD1 for D (6 bases). Germline assignment: CDR1 MDHEN and CDR2 SYDVKM. Trimming took off 4 bases at V and 5 bases at J, with 9 bases between the two ends. The CDR3 is 13 amino acids.

This rearrangement joins TRBV28 to TRBJ2-7; D is undetermined. This CDR3 is built from 11 residues. V was shortened by 3 bases and J by 7 bases, with 7 bases between the two germline ends. CDR1 and CDR2 (germline): MDHEN, SYDVKM. This CDR3 reads CASSFVGEQYF. The CDR3 nucleotides are TGTGCCAGCAGTTTTGTCGGGGAGCAGTACTTC.

The rearrangement uses TRBV3-1 (or the pseudogene TRBV3-2) and TRBJ1-3; 8 nucleotides align to TRBD1. This CDR3 is built from 19 residues. Germline loops: CDR1 LGHDT, CDR2 YNNKEL (reference sequence). J was trimmed by 0 bases and V by 4 bases; bases with no gene match: 14. The DNA for the CDR3 is TGTGCCAGCAGCCCAAGGGCCCCAGGGGGCGATTTCTCTGGAAACACCATATATTTT. As protein: CASSPRAPGGDFSGNTIYF.

The rearrangement uses TRBV19 and TRBJ1-1; the D gene is possibly TRBD1 (5 bases). The V end was cut by 4 bases, the J end by 0 bases, with 9 bases between. This CDR3 is built from 14 residues. CDR1 and CDR2 (germline): LNHDA, SQIVND (reference sequence). The CDR3 region is CASSTHRLNTEAFF. In DNA form, the CDR3 reads TGTGCCAGTAGTACCCACAGGCTGAACACTGAAGCTTTCTTT. Full variable domain (rest looked up from reference TRBV19 and TRBJ1-1): DGGITQSPKYLFRKEGQNVTLSCEQNLNHDAMYWYRQDPGQGLRLIYYSQIVNDFQKGDIAEGYSVSREKKESFPLTVTSAQKNPTAFYLCASSTHRLNTEAFFGQGTRLTVV.

The genes are TRBV5-1 and TRBJ1-1, with 9 bases aligning to TRBD1. This CDR3 has 14 residues. V shed 6 bases, J shed 5 bases, and the junction held 8 bases outside the gene matches. CDR1 and CDR2 (germline): SGHRS, YFSETQ. The CDR3 sequence is CASTSGQGNTEAFF. CDR3 DNA: TGCGCCAGCACTTCCGGACAGGGGAATACTGAAGCTTTCTTT.

CDR3 DNA sequence: TGTGCCAGCAGCCAATCCGGGACAGGGCCCCAAGAGACCCAGTACTTC. Its translation: CASSQSGTGPQETQYF. V and J are TRBV3-1 (or the pseudogene TRBV3-2) and TRBJ2-5; 9 bases are shared with TRBD1. The CDR3 is 16 residues long. In germline, CDR1 is LGHDT, CDR2 YNNKEL (reference sequence). V lost 2 bases and J lost 1; bases outside the gene matches: 5.

The gene calls are TRBV4-1 and TRBJ1-1; 9 bases line up with TRBD1. The CDR3 extends over 17 amino acids. Looked up from germline, CDR1 is MGHRA and CDR2 is YSYEKL. The J segment lost 1 base and the V segment lost 3 bases, leaving 9 bases of the junction unmatched. CDR3 loop: CASSHPGSGQGNTEAFF. CDR3 bases: TGCGCCAGCAGCCACCCCGGGTCGGGACAGGGGAACACTGAAGCTTTCTTT.

Points on this clone: This specimen includes other DNA sequences encoding the same CDR3. DNA for the CDR3: TGCAGCGTTGTGACCGGGACAGGCTCTTACGAGCAGTACTTC. This translates into CSVVTGTGSYEQYF. The chain carries TRBV29-1 and TRBJ2-7; 8 bases fit TRBD1. Per the germline V gene, CDR1 is SQVTM and CDR2 is ANQGSEA. V lost 4 bases and J lost 4; bases outside the gene matches: 9. This CDR3 has 14 residues.